This passage covers 16 T cell receptor beta chains from one sample sequenced in a study of shared clonotypes between healthy human individuals. Sequencing was performed with immunoSEQ multiplex PCR; in TCRdb, only in-frame clones are kept and a portion is missing. This table has fewer than 1.6 million clones, around 98.5% appearing once. Material for sequencing was naive CD4+ T cells sorted from blood. Subset: CD45RA+ positively selected. These receptors all stem from a man younger than 45 in good health.

CDR3 region: CASSTSGRFAEQFF. As DNA, the CDR3 is TGTGCCAGTAGTACTAGCGGGCGTTTTGCTGAGCAGTTCTTC. This chain connects TRBV19 to TRBJ2-1; TRBD2 agrees at 8 bases. V lost 4 bases to trimming and J lost 9 bases; unmatched junction nucleotides: 8. The CDR3 consists of 14 residues. Germline lookup yields CDR1 LNHDA and CDR2 SQIVND (reference sequence).

This clone is a singleton in its sample. The rearrangement links TRBV19 to TRBJ2-1, with 11 nucleotides matching TRBD1. The trim removed 5 bases at V and 6 bases at J, leaving 9 bases unmatched. Germline V gives CDR1 LNHDA, CDR2 SQIVND (reference sequence). The CDR3 sequence is 16 residues long. CDR3 amino acids: CASSLRTGGEFNEQFF. Here the CDR3 DNA reads TGTGCCAGTAGTCTACGGACAGGGGGCGAGTTCAATGAGCAGTTCTTC. The full variable domain, completed using reference TRBV19 and TRBJ2-1, is DGGITQSPKYLFRKEGQNVTLSCEQNLNHDAMYWYRQDPGQGLRLIYYSQIVNDFQKGDIAEGYSVSREKKESFPLTVTSAQKNPTAFYLCASSLRTGGEFNEQFFGPGTRLTVL.

The chain recombines TRBV7-3 with TRBJ2-1; 8 nucleotides align to TRBD2. The CDR3 is 14 amino acids. The V segment lost 5 bases and the J segment 5 bases; nucleotides outside the gene matches: 5. The germline V gene has CDR1 SGHTA and CDR2 FQGTGA. The CDR3 nucleotides are TGTGCCAGCAGCCGTAGCGGGGCCCACAATGAGCAGTTCTTC. Its protein product is CASSRSGAHNEQFF.

V and J are TRBV7-8 and TRBJ2-2; D may be TRBD2 (7 bases). The CDR3 is 15 residues long. Per the germline V gene, CDR1 is SGHVS and CDR2 is FQNEAQ. The V gene lost 6 bases and the J gene lost 0 bases, with 11 bases spanning the gap. In DNA form, the CDR3 reads TGTGCCAGCAGGGGGGGGCACGCGAACACCGGGGAGCTGTTTTTT. Its protein is CASRGGHANTGELFF.

A single count supports this clone. V and J are TRBV5-6 and TRBJ2-5; no definite D call. Germline CDR1 and CDR2: SGHDT and YYEEEE. Trimming removed 7 bases from V and 0 bases from J, with 10 bases in between. The CDR3 has 13 residues. For the CDR3, the DNA is TGTGCCAGCGGTTACTACTACCAAGAGACCCAGTACTTC. Translating it yields CASGYYYQETQYF.

The rearrangement joins TRBV7-2 to TRBJ1-2, with 8 bases aligning to TRBD1. This CDR3 is 15 amino acids long. Germline V gene sequence: CDR1 SGHTA, CDR2 FQGNSA. Trimming took 0 bases from V and 11 from J; bases not matched to a gene: 11. The CDR3 bases are TGTGCCAGCAGCTTAGCACAGGGGGACGCCACCAGTTACACCTTC. Its protein is CASSLAQGDATSYTF. Full variable domain (outside the CDR3, taken from reference TRBV7-2 and TRBJ1-2): GAGVSQSPSNKVTEKGKDVELRCDPISGHTALYWYRQSLGQGLEFLIYFQGNSAPDKSGLPSDRFSAERTGGSVSTLTIQRTQQEDSAVYLCASSLAQGDATSYTFGSGTRLTVV.

V usage is TRBV11-2 and J usage is TRBJ2-7, with D hard to call. CDR3 length equals 17 residues. V was clipped by 0 bases and J by 2 bases, with 17 bases between them. Germline values: CDR1 SGHAT, CDR2 FQNNGV. CDR3 residues: CASSLDRPKGLTYEQYF. In DNA, the CDR3 is TGTGCCAGCAGCTTAGATCGGCCAAAAGGCCTCACCTACGAGCAGTACTTC. The full variable domain, rest sourced from reference TRBV11-2 and TRBJ2-7, is EAGVAQSPRYKIIEKRQSVAFWCNPISGHATLYWYQQILGQGPKLLIQFQNNGVVDDSQLPKDRFSAERLKGVDSTLKIQPAKLEDSAVYLCASSLDRPKGLTYEQYFGPGTRLTVT.

V usage is TRBV29-1 and J usage is TRBJ2-7; 9 bases match TRBD2. The CDR3 sequence is 13 residues long. Germline V CDR1 and CDR2: SQVTM, ANQGSEA. The ends lost 4 bases at V and 6 bases at J; junction bases unmatched: 7. The CDR3 DNA sequence: TGCAGCGTTGGGCGGGAGGGCCGGTTCGAGCAGTACTTC. It encodes CSVGREGRFEQYF.

This chain uses TRBV19 with TRBJ2-7, with no clear D. Trimming removed 6 bases from V and 0 bases from J, with 9 bases in between. The CDR3 has 13 residues. CDR1 and CDR2 from the germline V gene are LNHDA and SQIVND (reference sequence). CDR3 region: CASRAEPSYEQYF. The CDR3, as DNA: TGTGCCAGTAGGGCGGAGCCCTCCTACGAGCAGTACTTC. The complete variable domain, with remaining parts taken from reference TRBV19 and TRBJ2-7, reads DGGITQSPKYLFRKEGQNVTLSCEQNLNHDAMYWYRQDPGQGLRLIYYSQIVNDFQKGDIAEGYSVSREKKESFPLTVTSAQKNPTAFYLCASRAEPSYEQYFGPGTRLTVT.

V is TRBV13 and J is TRBJ2-1; 8 bases fit TRBD2. Germline loops: CDR1 PRHDT, CDR2 FYEKMQ (reference sequence). CDR3 length: 14 amino acids. The trim removed 3 bases at V and 15 bases at J, leaving 13 bases unmatched. In nucleotides, the CDR3 is TGTGCCAGCAGCTTTCAAACACCGGGACTAGTTCGGTTCTTC. Translated, it gives CASSFQTPGLVRFF.

The V call is TRBV10-2, the J call TRBJ2-7, with 7 positions matching TRBD1. V was pared by 6 bases and J by 5 bases, with 16 bases of the junction left unmatched. Per the germline V gene, CDR1 is WSHSY and CDR2 is SAAADI. The CDR3 has 16 residues. The DNA for the CDR3 is TGCGCCAGCAGAGCCCTAGGACAGGCACTGAGTAACGAGCAGTACTTC. This translates into CASRALGQALSNEQYF.

The genes are TRBV15 and TRBJ2-2; D ambiguous. From germline, CDR1 is LNHNV and CDR2 YYDKDF (reference sequence). V dropped 5 bases and J dropped 5 bases, with 9 bases sitting between them. CDR3 length: 13 residues. CDR3 DNA sequence: TGTGCCACCAGCTCCCAGAGTACCGGGGAGCTGTTTTTT. Translation: CATSSQSTGELFF.

This clone was counted a single time. This chain joins TRBV6-5 and TRBJ2-3, with D perhaps TRBD2 (5 bases). V gave up 7 bases and J gave up 5 bases, with 10 bases separating them. Germline CDR1 MNHEY, CDR2 SVGAGI. This CDR3 contains 12 residues. For the CDR3, the DNA is TGTGCCAGCATCTCCGCGGGAGATACGCAGTATTTT. Its translation is CASISAGDTQYF.

The chain has TRBV5-1 and TRBJ1-1; 8 nucleotides line up with TRBD1. V was clipped by 3 bases and J by 5 bases; unmatched bases: 12. The germline V gene encodes CDR1 SGHRS and CDR2 YFSETQ. This CDR3 is 16 amino acids long. CDR3 nucleotides: TGCGCCAGCAGCTCTAACCCGACAGGGGCGGGAACTGAAGCTTTCTTT. Translation: CASSSNPTGAGTEAFF.

The chain has TRBV28 and TRBJ2-3; 11 positions agree with TRBD2. V lost 5 bases, J lost 0 bases, and 16 bases stayed unmatched. Germline V gives CDR1 MDHEN, CDR2 SYDVKM. CDR3 length equals 20 residues. CDR3 sequence: CASSQFSLETSGMSTDTQYF. For the CDR3, the DNA is TGTGCCAGCAGTCAATTCTCCCTAGAGACTAGCGGGATGAGCACAGATACGCAGTATTTT.

This clone has a single count. This chain uses TRBV5-5 with TRBJ2-1; D gene uncertain. V was clipped by 4 bases and J by 1 base, with 12 bases between them. CDR1 and CDR2 from the germline V gene are SGHKS and YYEKEE (reference sequence). The CDR3 consists of 15 residues. The CDR3 is CASSRTDSSYNEQFF. DNA for the CDR3: TGTGCCAGCAGCCGGACGGATTCTTCCTACAATGAGCAGTTCTTC.